One sample yielded the 18 T cell receptor beta chains listed below, sequenced in a study of control samples from healthy donors and cancer patients. The repertoire was sequenced with immunoSEQ multiplex PCR; TCRdb's copy has only in-frame clones and lacks some. This table holds 84,000 or so clones, 91% found once. Sequenced material: blood. The receptors here all came from a man younger than 40 in good health.

V usage is TRBV4-1 and J usage is TRBJ1-1; D not certain. This CDR3 is 16 amino acids long. From germline, CDR1 is MGHRA and CDR2 YSYEKL. V was cut by 1 base and J by 1 base, with 13 bases left in between. This CDR3 is CASSQVDYAGNTEAFF. CDR3 in DNA: TGCGCCAGCAGCCAAGTAGATTATGCAGGGAACACTGAAGCTTTCTTT.

The chain couples TRBV18 to TRBJ2-5; possibly TRBD1 or TRBD2 for D (5 bases each). The CDR3 runs to 15 residues. Trimming removed 0 bases from V and 5 bases from J, with 13 bases in between. Germline V gene lookup returns CDR1 KGHSH and CDR2 LQKENI. The CDR3 spells CASSPPGRDGETQYF. The DNA for the CDR3 is TGTGCCAGCTCACCACCGGGACGGGATGGGGAGACCCAGTACTTC.

The V and J genes are TRBV7-3 and TRBJ2-1; TRBD2 agrees at 9 bases. This CDR3 is 15 amino acids long. Germline lookup yields CDR1 SGHTA and CDR2 FQGTGA. The V segment lost 4 bases and the J segment 3 bases; nucleotides outside the gene matches: 4. The CDR3 DNA reads TGTGCCAGCAGCTCTAGACTAGCGGACTACAATGAGCAGTTCTTC. This codes for CASSSRLADYNEQFF.

The V gene is TRBV4-1, the J gene TRBJ2-1, with 7 bases lining up with TRBD2. The germline V gene encodes CDR1 MGHRA and CDR2 YSYEKL. The V gene end was trimmed by 3 bases and the J gene end by 3 bases; junction bases not matched to a gene: 8. The CDR3 consists of 16 residues. As DNA, the CDR3 is TGCGCCAGCAGCCACGGGACTACCTGGAGCTACAATGAGCAGTTCTTC. This sequence encodes CASSHGTTWSYNEQFF.

V and J are TRBV29-1 and TRBJ2-7, with TRBD2 identical over 7 bases. The CDR3 covers 13 residues. CDR1 and CDR2 from the germline V gene are SQVTM and ANQGSEA. The V and J ends lost 7 bases and 1 base, in that order; junction bases with no gene match: 7. CDR3 sequence reads: CSASSGASYEQYF. DNA of the CDR3: TGCAGCGCGTCGAGCGGGGCGTCCTACGAGCAGTACTTC.

V and J are TRBV16 and TRBJ2-7; perhaps D is TRBD1 or TRBD2 (5 bases each). The germline gives CDR1 KGHSY, CDR2 FQNENV. The V end was cut by 3 bases, the J end by 4 bases, with 22 bases between. The CDR3 runs to 17 residues. The CDR3: CASSQGLGELPYYEQYF. As DNA, the CDR3 is TGTGCCAGCAGCCAGGGCTTAGGGGAGCTACCCTATTACGAGCAGTACTTC.

This clone has only a few counts. In nucleotides, the CDR3 is TGTGCCAGCCTTAGGGACATTTTTCCCCTCCACTTT. This gives the protein CASLRDIFPLHF. This chain connects TRBV2 to TRBJ1-6; maybe TRBD1 (6 bases). The CDR3 consists of 12 residues. V lost 8 bases and J lost 13, with 15 bases in between. In germline, CDR1 is SNHLY, CDR2 FYNNEI. The whole variable domain, remainder taken from reference TRBV2 and TRBJ1-6, is EPEVTQTPSHQVTQMGQEVILRCVPISNHLYFYWYRQILGQKVEFLVSFYNNEISEKSEIFDDQFSVERPDGSNFTLKIRSTKLEDSAMYFCASLRDIFPLHFGNGTRLTVT.

This chain's CDR3 is CASPGITGLGGDSPLHF. The CDR3 DNA reads as TGTGCCAGCCCTGGGATCACAGGCTTAGGTGGGGATTCACCCCTCCACTTT. The J gene is TRBJ1-6, the V gene TRBV6-4, with D possibly matching TRBD1 (5 bases). Germline loops: CDR1 MRHNA, CDR2 SNTAGT. Trimming removed 8 bases at V and 8 bases at J, with 25 bases between. This CDR3 comprises 17 residues.

This clone occurred a few times. The gene calls are TRBV19 and TRBJ1-1; TRBD1 matches 7 bases. There are 11 residues in the CDR3. The J segment lost 8 bases and the V segment lost 6 bases, leaving 3 bases of the junction unmatched. Germline loops: CDR1 LNHDA, CDR2 SQIVND (reference sequence). The CDR3 is CASSRQGEAFF. The CDR3 nucleotides are TGTGCCAGTAGCCGACAGGGCGAAGCTTTCTTT.

The sample holds one count of this clone. The chain employs TRBV2 and TRBJ2-5, with D possibly matching TRBD2 (6 bases). Trimming pared 6 bases from V and 5 bases from J, leaving 16 bases between. The germline CDR1 and CDR2 sequences are SNHLY and FYNNEI. The CDR3 runs 14 residues. CDR3 sequence: CASRGGEPGETQYF. CDR3 bases: TGTGCCAGCAGGGGGGGAGAGCCTGGGGAGACCCAGTACTTC.

The chain has TRBV7-9 and TRBJ2-7, with TRBD1 identical over 7 bases. CDR3 length: 16 amino acids. Germline V gene sequence: CDR1 SEHNR, CDR2 FQNEAQ (reference sequence). V lost 1 base and J lost 4; bases outside the gene matches: 10. CDR3 sequence: CASSLVRPDRRYEQYF. The DNA of the CDR3 is TGTGCCAGCAGCTTAGTTCGGCCGGACAGGCGGTACGAGCAGTACTTC.

The chain joins TRBV19 to TRBJ2-7, with TRBD2 matching 7 bases. This CDR3 spans 16 amino acids. After removal of 3 bases from V and 2 bases from J, the junction contained 10 bases not matched to a gene. CDR1 LNHDA and CDR2 SQIVND come from the germline V gene (reference sequence). CDR3 in amino acids: CASSIEGGGATYEQYF. In DNA, the CDR3 is TGTGCCAGTAGTATTGAGGGCGGGGGAGCAACCTACGAGCAGTACTTC. Variable domain in full (rest from reference TRBV19 and TRBJ2-7): DGGITQSPKYLFRKEGQNVTLSCEQNLNHDAMYWYRQDPGQGLRLIYYSQIVNDFQKGDIAEGYSVSREKKESFPLTVTSAQKNPTAFYLCASSIEGGGATYEQYFGPGTRLTVT.

The chain is built from TRBV30 and TRBJ1-4; 7 positions agree with TRBD1. The CDR3 contains 15 residues. The germline V gene encodes CDR1 GTSNPN and CDR2 SVGIG (reference sequence). The J segment lost 3 bases and the V segment lost 3 bases, leaving 7 bases of the junction unmatched. The CDR3 region is CAWRTEGAPNEKLFF. DNA of the CDR3: TGTGCCTGGAGGACGGAGGGGGCCCCTAATGAAAAACTGTTTTTT.

CDR3 coding DNA: TGTGCCAGCAGCCAAGCGCCTATGAACACTGAAGCTTTCTTT. This codes for CASSQAPMNTEAFF. The genes are TRBV4-2 and TRBJ1-1; D remains unclear. Trimming took off 1 base at V and 0 bases at J, with 6 bases between the two ends. The CDR3 totals 14 residues. CDR1 and CDR2 (germline): LGHNA, YNFKEQ.

The chain couples TRBV5-1 to TRBJ1-4; 8 positions match TRBD1. The CDR3 extends over 16 amino acids. Trimming removed 4 bases from V and 3 bases from J; junction bases left unmatched: 8. Germline V gives CDR1 SGHRS, CDR2 YFSETQ. The CDR3 reads CASSDNPGQANEKLFF. The CDR3 bases are TGCGCCAGCAGCGATAATCCGGGACAGGCTAATGAAAAACTGTTTTTT. Drawing the rest from reference TRBV5-1 and TRBJ1-4, the complete variable domain is KAGVTQTPRYLIKTRGQQVTLSCSPISGHRSVSWYQQTPGQGLQFLFEYFSETQRNKGNFPGRFSGRQFSNSRSEMNVSTLELGDSALYLCASSDNPGQANEKLFFGSGTQLSVL.

The chain recombines TRBV29-1 with TRBJ2-1; D perhaps matches TRBD2 (6 bases). The CDR3 has 14 residues. CDR1 and CDR2 from the germline V gene are SQVTM and ANQGSEA. V was clipped by 3 bases and J by 9 bases, with 18 bases between them. CDR3 DNA sequence: TGCAGCGTTGAGTTGTTGAAGGGAGGCATTGAGCAGTTCTTC. Amino acid sequence: CSVELLKGGIEQFF.

The V gene is TRBV25-1, the J gene TRBJ1-4, with 8 bases that match TRBD1. Germline CDR1 is MGHDK and CDR2 is SYGVNS. Trimming cost V 3 bases and J 5 bases; bases outside gene matches: 8. The CDR3 is made up of 16 amino acids. CDR3 DNA: TGTGCCAGCAGTGACCCTTCAGGGGGCTGGAATGAAAAACTGTTTTTT. Protein: CASSDPSGGWNEKLFF.

The chain employs TRBV30 and TRBJ1-5; 8 bases align to TRBD1. V shed 2 bases and J 5 bases; nucleotides not matched to a gene: 14. The CDR3 loop spans 17 amino acids. Germline lookup yields CDR1 GTSNPN and CDR2 SVGIG (reference sequence). The CDR3 is CAWSSTGAVGFDQPQHF. In nucleotides, the CDR3 is TGTGCCTGGAGTTCGACAGGGGCGGTGGGGTTCGATCAGCCCCAGCATTTT.